This TCR beta chain was obtained from a study of blood T cells in healthy people across ages. This clonotype was counted a few times. V dropped 6 bases and J dropped 2 bases, with 21 bases sitting between them. Germline V gene sequence: CDR1 DFQATT, CDR2 SNEGSKA (reference sequence). This CDR3 contains 16 residues. A second PCR of about 7 to 12 cycles used a sample-barcoded 5' primer and a J-beta primer mix. CDR3-containing paired-end reads numbering at least 2.5 million came from each sample. TCRdb redid the calling of the 5' RACE reads with MiXCR, one entry per CDR3 protein. The table lists fewer than 2,000,000 distinct CDR3 sequences, approximately 40% of them singletons, with 20% to 25% in the top ten.

Input material: blood. This chain links TRBV20-1 with TRBJ2-3; D remains unclear. This TCR was recovered from a human donor in good health. The CDR3 loop reads CSAESRSNAPTDTQYF. Here the CDR3 DNA reads TGCAGTGCCGAAAGTAGGAGTAATGCCCCCACAGATACGCAGTATTTT.